The rows below give T cell receptor beta chains drawn from one sample of a study of blood T cell repertoires in COVID-19. Clones were read by immunoSEQ multiplex PCR, and TCRdb kept only the in-frame ones, dropping some. Among about 230,000 clones, roughly 80% were seen once, and the ten largest hold about 8%. What was sequenced was peripheral blood. The source is a woman older than 75 with acute or convalescent COVID-19. Both conserved end residues are part of each CDR3. Fields, in order: J gene, CDR3 length, V gene, clone size, D gene, CDR3 protein, CDR3 DNA. A D gene is named only where the DNA matches it firmly. Some rows have no size entry. The others give once, few or many, or a class for an expanded clone.

TRBJ2-5 | 14 | TRBV3-1/TRBV3-2 | . | . | CASSPRQSQETQYF | TGTGCCAGCAGCCCTCGACAGTCTCAAGAGACCCAGTACTTC
TRBJ2-7 | 14 | TRBV28 | . | TRBD2 | CASQPPGGPNEQYF | TGTGCCAGTCAACCCCCGGGAGGGCCGAACGAGCAGTACTTC
TRBJ1-2 | 16 | TRBV2 | . | . | CASSARGQGFNYGYTF | TGTGCCAGCAGTGCGCGGGGTCAGGGATTTAACTATGGCTACACCTTC
TRBJ2-3 | 17 | TRBV4-2 | . | TRBD2 | CASSQELGAGGADTQYF | TGTGCCAGCAGCCAAGAGTTAGGAGCGGGGGGTGCAGATACGCAGTATTTT
TRBJ2-1 | 20 | TRBV27 | once | TRBD2 | CARGMRREGFHLGLYNEQFF | TGTGCCAGAGGGATGAGGAGGGAGGGCTTCCATCTCGGTCTCTACAATGAGCAGTTCTTC
TRBJ2-2 | 15 | TRBV24-1 | . | . | CATSDLTREAGELFF | TGTGCCACCAGTGATTTAACCAGGGAAGCCGGGGAGCTGTTTTTT
TRBJ1-3 | 15 | TRBV5-1 | . | TRBD1 | CASTPGQASGNTIYF | TGCGCCAGCACACCCGGACAGGCCTCTGGAAACACCATATATTTT
TRBJ2-7 | 16 | TRBV19 | . | TRBD2 | CASSFLAGGSPGQQYF | TGTGCCAGTAGTTTTTTAGCGGGGGGCTCGCCGGGGCAGCAGTACTTC
TRBJ2-5 | 15 | TRBV7-2 | once | . | CASSLAAGGQETQYF | TGTGCCAGCAGCTTAGCGGCCGGGGGCCAAGAGACCCAGTACTTC
TRBJ2-1 | 15 | TRBV9 | once | TRBD2 | CASSVGAGDWNEQFF | TGTGCCAGCAGCGTAGGCGCGGGGGACTGGAATGAGCAGTTCTTC
TRBJ1-6 | 12 | TRBV5-6 | . | . | CASSLRGSPLHF | TGTGCCAGCAGCCTTAGGGGATCACCCCTCCACTTT
TRBJ1-1 | 15 | TRBV28 | . | TRBD1 | CASSSTDRGYSEAFF | TGTGCCAGCAGTTCGACAGACAGGGGTTATTCTGAAGCTTTCTTT
TRBJ2-5 | 13 | TRBV5-1 | . | . | CASSLPDQETQYF | TGCGCCAGCAGCTTACCGGACCAAGAGACCCAGTACTTC
TRBJ1-1 | 14 | TRBV25-1 | . | . | CASSESRGITEAFF | TGTGCCAGCAGTGAATCCCGGGGGATCACTGAAGCTTTCTTT
TRBJ2-1 | 14 | TRBV5-1 | . | TRBD2 | CASSSSGEYNEQFF | TGCGCCAGCAGCTCCAGCGGGGAATACAATGAGCAGTTCTTC
TRBJ1-3 | 16 | TRBV7-2 | . | TRBD1 | CASSPRQGGSGNTIYF | TGTGCCAGCAGCCCCCGACAGGGGGGTTCTGGAAACACCATATATTTT
TRBJ1-1 | 14 | TRBV2 | . | . | CATQGREGGTEAFF | TGTGCCACTCAGGGTAGGGAGGGAGGCACTGAAGCTTTCTTT
TRBJ2-3 | 19 | TRBV7-7 | . | TRBD2 | CASSLYPSSGRGNTDTQYF | TGTGCCAGCAGCTTATACCCCTCTAGCGGGAGAGGGAACACAGATACGCAGTATTTT
TRBJ2-7 | 13 | TRBV5-1 | . | . | CASSLASLSEQYF | TGCGCCAGCAGCTTGGCGAGTTTGAGCGAGCAGTACTTC
TRBJ2-5 | 14 | TRBV6-5 | . | TRBD2 | CASSYGLAGETQYF | TGTGCCAGCAGTTACGGCCTAGCGGGAGAGACCCAGTACTTC
TRBJ1-6 | 14 | TRBV18 | . | TRBD1 | CASSPGQGDSPLHF | TGTGCCAGCTCACCCGGACAGGGCGATTCACCCCTCCACTTT
TRBJ2-7 | 16 | TRBV21-1 | few | . | CASSSRLAGGTHEQYF | TGTGCCAGCAGCTCCCGTCTAGCGGGAGGTACCCACGAGCAGTACTTC
TRBJ1-5 | 12 | TRBV5-4 | . | . | CASSLWGQPQHF | TGTGCCAGCAGCTTGTGGGGCCAGCCCCAGCATTTT
TRBJ1-4 | 12 | TRBV2 | . | . | CASSTVNEKLFF | TGTGCCAGCAGTACAGTAAATGAAAAACTGTTTTTT
TRBJ2-1 | 14 | TRBV10-3 | . | TRBD2 | CAIGRGGRVNEQFF | TGTGCCATCGGTCGCGGGGGACGTGTTAATGAGCAGTTCTTC
TRBJ2-1 | 13 | TRBV5-1 | . | TRBD1 | CASRDSSYNEQFF | TGCGCCAGTCGGGACAGCTCCTACAATGAGCAGTTCTTC
TRBJ2-5 | 16 | TRBV28 | . | TRBD1 | CASSPPGQGARETQYF | TGTGCCAGCAGTCCGCCGGGACAGGGGGCTCGAGAGACCCAGTACTTC
TRBJ2-7 | 12 | TRBV24-1 | . | TRBD2 | CAVKRGIYEQYF | TGTGCCGTCAAGCGGGGGATCTACGAGCAGTACTTC
TRBJ1-1 | 14 | TRBV10-3 | . | . | CAIRQQGADTEAFF | TGTGCCATCAGGCAACAGGGTGCGGACACTGAAGCTTTCTTT
TRBJ2-7 | 14 | TRBV27 | . | . | CASSLYPSSYEQYF | TGTGCCAGCAGTTTATATCCGAGCTCCTACGAGCAGTACTTC
TRBJ1-2 | 13 | TRBV19 | . | . | CASSVGLYYGYTF | TGTGCCAGTAGTGTGGGCCTGTACTATGGCTACACCTTC
TRBJ2-5 | 17 | TRBV11-3 | . | TRBD2 | CASSFPFGLAGQETQYF | TGTGCCAGCAGCTTCCCTTTTGGACTAGCGGGGCAAGAGACCCAGTACTTC
TRBJ1-2 | 14 | TRBV30 | . | TRBD1 | CAGGQGTYNYGYTF | TGTGCCGGGGGACAGGGGACCTATAACTATGGCTACACCTTC
TRBJ2-1 | 16 | TRBV18 | few | TRBD1 | CASSPTSGGANNEQFF | TGTGCCAGCTCACCGACCTCAGGGGGCGCCAACAATGAGCAGTTCTTC
TRBJ1-1 | 14 | TRBV18 | . | . | CASSAGRSNTEAFF | TGTGCCAGCTCAGCTGGCAGATCGAACACTGAAGCTTTCTTT
TRBJ2-3 | 16 | TRBV5-4 | . | . | CASSLGQRGSTDTQYF | TGTGCCAGCAGCTTAGGACAGCGGGGTAGCACAGATACGCAGTATTTT
TRBJ2-7 | 17 | TRBV5-1 | . | TRBD2 | CASSLGLAGGQAYEQYF | TGCGCCAGCAGCTTGGGCCTAGCGGGAGGTCAAGCCTACGAGCAGTACTTC
TRBJ2-5 | 16 | TRBV19 | . | TRBD1 | CASRAGTGGVQETQYF | TGTGCCAGTAGGGCCGGGACAGGGGGAGTTCAAGAGACCCAGTACTTC
TRBJ2-3 | 13 | TRBV5-4 | . | . | CASSLSSTDTQYF | TGTGCCAGCAGCTTGTCTAGCACAGATACGCAGTATTTT
TRBJ2-1 | 15 | TRBV5-1 | . | . | CASSLGDFSYNEQFF | TGCGCCAGCAGCTTGGGGGACTTTTCCTACAATGAGCAGTTCTTC
TRBJ1-1 | 15 | TRBV7-9 | . | TRBD1 | CASSQRTGTNTEAFF | TGTGCCAGCAGCCAGCGGACAGGGACGAACACTGAAGCTTTCTTT
TRBJ2-3 | 16 | TRBV7-2 | . | . | CASSLAVGQVSSPQYF | TGTGCCAGCAGCTTAGCAGTTGGCCAGGTCTCCTCTCCGCAGTATTTT
TRBJ1-4 | 15 | TRBV7-9 | . | . | CASSSHQGPNEKLFF | TGTGCCAGCAGCTCCCACCAGGGTCCTAATGAAAAACTGTTTTTT